Listed below are T cell receptor beta chains from one sample, sequenced in a study of T-cell memory formation after mild COVID-19. From the 5' RACE reads, TCRdb called clonotypes with MiXCR, one entry per CDR3 protein. The sample yields 470,000 or so distinct CDR3 sequences, about 23% seen once. Sequences were obtained from PBMCs or a T cell subset sorted from them (not recorded which). Receptors originate from an adult woman who had mild COVID-19 (a few samples of this study predate the infection). Cell type and time point are not known. Each CDR3 is given with its conserved first and last residue. D genes are given only for firm matches. Some rows mark clone size as missing; the rest say once, few, many or name a class of expanded clone.

d_call	v_call	clone_size	j_call	cdr3_nt	cdr3_aa
TRBD1	TRBV6-2/TRBV6-3	few	TRBJ2-7	TGTGCCAGCACCCCGACCCTAATGAAGGGGGCGACATCCGAGCAGTACTTC	CASTPTLMKGATSEQYF
TRBD2	TRBV6-5	few	TRBJ2-1	TGTGCCAGCAGCCCCATCTCTAGCGGGAGAAACTATGAGCAGTTCTTC	CASSPISSGRNYEQFF
TRBD2	TRBV4-1	many	TRBJ2-1	TGCGCCAGCAGCCAGCGCCTTGCGGGGGGGTACAATGAGCAGTTCTTC	CASSQRLAGGYNEQFF
.	TRBV7-9	.	TRBJ1-6	TGTGCCAGCAGCTTTTCGGCAGGAGGCCCTAATTCACCCCTCCACTTT	CASSFSAGGPNSPLHF
.	TRBV7-8	.	TRBJ1-1	TGTGCCAGCAGCCCACGGACCTGGGGGGCTTTCTTT	CASSPRTWGAFF
TRBD1	TRBV15	few	TRBJ1-1	TGTGCCACCAGCCTGGACAGGGGGATGGGTGAAGCTTTCTTT	CATSLDRGMGEAFF
.	TRBV28	.	TRBJ2-1	TGTGCCAGCAGTTTACGTGACAGTGACAATGAGCAGTTCTTC	CASSLRDSDNEQFF
.	TRBV7-6	.	TRBJ1-4	TGTGCCAGCAGCTTAGAGTACGGGACCAGAGGCGAAAAACTGTTTTTT	CASSLEYGTRGEKLFF
.	TRBV5-1	.	TRBJ1-2	TGCGCCAGCAGCGGGGACTCCCCAGGGGACTATGGCTACACCTTC	CASSGDSPGDYGYTF
.	TRBV7-9	.	TRBJ2-1	TGTGCCAGCAGCTTAGTTTTCAATGAGCAGTTCTTC	CASSLVFNEQFF
.	TRBV6-2/TRBV6-3	many	TRBJ2-2	TGTGCCATACGGGGCCCTTACACCGGGGAGCTGTTTTTT	CAIRGPYTGELFF
.	TRBV14	.	TRBJ1-3	TGTGCCAGCAGCCCAAACACCGGTCCCATATATTTT	CASSPNTGPIYF
TRBD2	TRBV9	.	TRBJ2-3	TGTGCCAGCAGCGTAGTAGGCCTAGCGGGAAGGGATACGCAGTATTTT	CASSVVGLAGRDTQYF
.	TRBV4-1	.	TRBJ1-3	TGCGCCAGCAGCCAATCGGGACCTTTCACGGCCCTATATTTT	CASSQSGPFTALYF
.	TRBV5-1	.	TRBJ1-6	TGCGCCAGCAGCCGCCTGGGCGGAGATTCACCCCTCCACTTT	CASSRLGGDSPLHF
.	TRBV7-2	.	TRBJ2-2	TGTGCCAGCAGCTTATCGCTAGGGAACACCGGGGAGCTGTTTTTT	CASSLSLGNTGELFF
TRBD2	TRBV15	.	TRBJ2-1	TGTGCCACCAGCGCCCGGGCTAGCGGGAGAAATGAGCAGTTCTTC	CATSARASGRNEQFF
.	TRBV29-1	.	TRBJ1-1	TGCAGCGTTGAAGATGGAGCGAACACTGAAGCTTTCTTT	CSVEDGANTEAFF
.	TRBV29-1	.	TRBJ2-1	TGCAGCGTTGAACGGGGCACTTGGGAGCAGTTCTTC	CSVERGTWEQFF
TRBD1	TRBV5-1	.	TRBJ2-1	TGCGCCAGCAGTCTGGACAGGGGACCCCTCAATGAGCAGTTCTTC	CASSLDRGPLNEQFF
.	TRBV7-2	.	TRBJ2-1	TGTGCCAGCAGCTTACCTCTTTACAATGAGCAGTTCTTC	CASSLPLYNEQFF
.	TRBV27	few	TRBJ2-7	TGTGCCAGCAGTTTATCCGGGACGGCCTCCTACGAGCAGTACTTC	CASSLSGTASYEQYF
TRBD1	TRBV20-1	few	TRBJ1-6	TGCAGTGCTAGAGAACGGACAGGGGATTCACCCCTCCACTTT	CSARERTGDSPLHF
.	TRBV19	few	TRBJ2-1	TGTGCCAGTAGTGGGGGGATCGGGACAATCTACAATGAGCAGTTCTTC	CASSGGIGTIYNEQFF
TRBD1	TRBV5-5	.	TRBJ2-3	TGTGCCAGCAGCTCATTAACAGGGGACACAGATACGCAGTATTTT	CASSSLTGDTDTQYF
TRBD1	TRBV2	.	TRBJ1-3	TGTGCCAGCAGTGAAACGACAGGGCGCTCTGGAAACACCATATATTTT	CASSETTGRSGNTIYF
.	TRBV27	.	TRBJ2-1	TGTGCCAGCAGTTCCCACGGGACAGAGCAGTTCTTC	CASSSHGTEQFF
.	TRBV6-4	.	TRBJ2-3	TGTGCCAGCAGTTATGGGGGCAGCAGCACAGATACGCAGTATTTT	CASSYGGSSTDTQYF
TRBD2	TRBV12-3/TRBV12-4	many	TRBJ2-1	TGTGCCAGCAGTTTCTTAGCGGGAGGTGGGAATGAGCAGTTCTTC	CASSFLAGGGNEQFF
.	TRBV10-3	few	TRBJ2-7	TGTGCCATCAGTGAGTCAGGTAGGGTAACCTCCTACGAGCAGTACTTC	CAISESGRVTSYEQYF
TRBD2	TRBV6-2/TRBV6-3	few	TRBJ2-1	TGTGCCAGCAGTTACGACACTAGCGGCTACAATGAGCAGTTCTTC	CASSYDTSGYNEQFF
.	TRBV3-1	few	TRBJ2-2	TGTGCCAGCAGCCAAACGGGGCTAAGGGAGCTGTTTTTT	CASSQTGLRELFF
TRBD2	TRBV28	few	TRBJ2-1	TGTGCCAGCAGACGCGGGAGAAGCTCCTACAATGAGCAGTTCTTC	CASRRGRSSYNEQFF
TRBD1	TRBV6-5	.	TRBJ1-1	TGTGCCAGCACCAGGACAGGGCAAAGGAACACTGAAGCTTTCTTT	CASTRTGQRNTEAFF
TRBD2	TRBV20-1	few	TRBJ2-3	TGCAGTGCTAGGGCGCTAGCGGGGCCGCCGTCCCTCACAGATACGCAGTATTTT	CSARALAGPPSLTDTQYF
TRBD2	TRBV15	.	TRBJ2-7	TGTGCCACCACCTCTGGGGGGACTAGCGGGATATACGAGCAGTACTTC	CATTSGGTSGIYEQYF
.	TRBV4-1	few	TRBJ1-3	TGCGCCAGCAGCCAAGAAGGCCAGCAAGGAAACACCATATATTTT	CASSQEGQQGNTIYF
.	TRBV29-1	.	TRBJ1-1	TGCAGCGTTGTTGAGGGAATGACTGAAGCTTTCTTT	CSVVEGMTEAFF
TRBD2	TRBV29-1	few	TRBJ2-3	TGCAGCGTCCGACCCTACCGAGGACTAGCGGGAAGCACAGATACGCAGTATTTT	CSVRPYRGLAGSTDTQYF
TRBD1	TRBV20-1	.	TRBJ2-7	TGCAGTGCAGGGACAGTCTACGAGCAGTACTTC	CSAGTVYEQYF
.	TRBV6-1	.	TRBJ1-4	TGTGCCAGCAGTGTCCAAGGGGCAACTAATGAAAAACTGTTTTTT	CASSVQGATNEKLFF
.	TRBV7-2	.	TRBJ2-5	TGTGCCAGCAGCCGAGAGGCCGGGGAGACCCAGTACTTC	CASSREAGETQYF
TRBD2	TRBV12-3/TRBV12-4	.	TRBJ2-1	TGTGCCAGCAGTTTAAAGGGACTAGCGGACTCCTACAATGAGCAGTTCTTC	CASSLKGLADSYNEQFF
.	TRBV5-1	.	TRBJ2-2	TGCGCCAGCAGCTCATCAGCGCTCACCGGGGAGCTGTTTTTT	CASSSSALTGELFF
TRBD1	TRBV5-6	.	TRBJ2-7	TGTGCCAGCAGCTCGACTCAGACAGGGACCACCTACGAGCAGTACTTC	CASSSTQTGTTYEQYF
TRBD1	TRBV10-3	few	TRBJ1-2	TGTGCCATCATGACAGGGGCCTATGGCTACACCTTC	CAIMTGAYGYTF
TRBD1	TRBV3-1	few	TRBJ1-2	TGTGCCAGCAGCCGAGGGACAGTAGCTAACTATGGCTACACCTTC	CASSRGTVANYGYTF
.	TRBV11-2	once	TRBJ2-7	TGTGCCAGCAGCTTATGGGGCTCCCTGGGGTCCTACGAGCAGTACTTC	CASSLWGSLGSYEQYF
.	TRBV5-1	.	TRBJ2-5	TGCGCCAGCAGCTTGCAGGGTGGAGAAGAGACCCAGTACTTC	CASSLQGGEETQYF
.	TRBV5-1	.	TRBJ1-2	TGCGCCAGCAGCTTGGAGACGAGGAGCTATGGCTACACCTTC	CASSLETRSYGYTF
.	TRBV28	once	TRBJ2-7	TGTGCCAGCAGACCCGGAACGGACGAGCAGTACTTC	CASRPGTDEQYF
.	TRBV7-9	few	TRBJ2-7	TGTGCCAGCAGCTTACAGGTTTACGAGCAGTACTTC	CASSLQVYEQYF